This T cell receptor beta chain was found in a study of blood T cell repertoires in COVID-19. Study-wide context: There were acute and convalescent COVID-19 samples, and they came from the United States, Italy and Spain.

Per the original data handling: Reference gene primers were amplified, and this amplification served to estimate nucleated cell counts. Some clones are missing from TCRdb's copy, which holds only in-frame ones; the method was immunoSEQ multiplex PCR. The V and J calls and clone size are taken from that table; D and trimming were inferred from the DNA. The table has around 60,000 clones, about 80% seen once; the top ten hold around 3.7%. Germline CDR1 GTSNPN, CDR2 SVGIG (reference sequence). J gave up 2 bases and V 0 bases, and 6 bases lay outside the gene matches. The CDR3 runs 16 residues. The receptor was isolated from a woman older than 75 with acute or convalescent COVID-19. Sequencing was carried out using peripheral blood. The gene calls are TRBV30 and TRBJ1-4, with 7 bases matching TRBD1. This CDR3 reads CAWSVLTGNTNEKLFF. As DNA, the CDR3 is TGTGCCTGGAGTGTACTGACAGGGAACACTAATGAAAAACTGTTTTTT. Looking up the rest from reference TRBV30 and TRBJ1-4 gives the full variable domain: SQTIHQWPATLVQPVGSPLSLECTVEGTSNPNLYWYRQAAGRGLQLLFYSVGIGQISSEVPQNLSASRPQDRQFILSSKKLLLSDSGFYLCAWSVLTGNTNEKLFFGSGTQLSVL.